This T cell receptor beta chain was captured in a study of CD8 T cells in ankylosing spondylitis. This clonotype was recorded at least ten times. The antigen remains undetermined. Each CDR3 protein gets one entry after TCRdb re-called the 5' RACE reads with MiXCR. The sample lists tens of thousands of distinct CDR3 sequences, around 3.8% occurring once. Study-wide findings and caveats: Seven to nine highly homologous variants formed a TCR beta motif that appeared characteristic of ankylosing spondylitis blood. Disease-linked clones reportedly concentrated significantly in matched ankylosing spondylitis synovial fluid.

The TCR was taken from a female donor with ankylosing spondylitis or in good health (not recorded which). Material for sequencing was blood, either unsorted or a sorted T cell fraction (not recorded which).

The DNA for the CDR3 is TGTGCCAGCAGCGCGGGCGTTTATAATTCACCCCTCCACTTT. Its translation: CASSAGVYNSPLHF. V and J are TRBV9 and TRBJ1-6; D is uncertain. From germline, CDR1 is SGDLS and CDR2 YYNGEE. CDR3 length: 14 residues. V was trimmed by 3 bases and J by 4 bases, leaving 8 bases between them.